This TCR beta chain was sequenced during a study of T cell responses to AZD1222 COVID-19 vaccine. Study-wide results and limits: Mostly white British, mostly female donors; authors suggested clonal diversity may be underestimated. Reportedly, nearly half of unique spike TCRs recognized epitopes outside B.1.351/B.1.1.7 mutations. Repertoires were obtained solely post-peak T cell response.

The repertoire was sequenced with immunoSEQ multiplex PCR; TCRdb's copy has only in-frame clones and lacks some. Of more than 90,000 clones in the sample, 88% were seen once. Losses at the gene ends were 5 bases for V and 1 base for J; bases not matched to a gene: 10. The CDR3 runs 19 residues. Germline values: CDR1 SEHNR, CDR2 FQNEAQ (reference sequence). Comments on this clone: Antigen: not known.

This receptor was taken from an adult who received the AZD1222 COVID-19 vaccine. The material was peripheral blood, obtained 28 days after the second AZD1222 dose. The chain recombines TRBV7-9 with TRBJ2-5; 16 bases line up with TRBD2. CDR3 sequence: CASSAQPGLAGGIQETQYF. In nucleotides, the CDR3 is TGTGCCAGCAGCGCCCAACCGGGACTAGCGGGGGGGATCCAAGAGACCCAGTACTTC.